The following is a TCR beta chain sequence with its context. As yet, its antigen is unknown. The run of the v3.0 immunoSEQ assay was at survey level. Profiling relied on immunoSEQ multiplex PCR, and the TCRdb table lists in-frame clones only, not all of them. The sample contains about 36,000 clones, roughly 80% of which appear only once. In germline, CDR1 is SGDLS, CDR2 YYNGEE. The V end lost 3 bases, the J end lost 4 bases, and 14 bases lay between the germline ends. This CDR3 comprises 15 residues. The sample is drawn from a study of long-term antiretroviral therapy in people with HIV. Study-wide background: The earliest specimens came about a decade ahead of the 2015 immediate-ART recommendation. General study results and limits: All blood samples came from the years 2004 to 2017, possibly under older ART regimens. Participants lacked recorded data on ART adherence, viral resistance or therapy changes.

This TCR came from a man younger than 35 with HIV. This sequence joins TRBV9 and TRBJ1-5; D perhaps matches TRBD1 (6 bases). The sequencing used unsorted PBMCs, collected 0.6 years after starting antiretroviral therapy. In nucleotides, the CDR3 is TGTGCCAGCAGCGCCACAGGGTATTGGAATCAGCCCCAGCATTTT. It specifies CASSATGYWNQPQHF.